There are many counts of the clone carrying this T cell receptor beta chain. The target antigen is unknown. J lost 5 bases, V lost 7 bases, and 5 bases had no gene match. The CDR3 runs to 12 residues. CDR1 and CDR2 from the germline V gene are SQVTM and ANQGSEA. This sample was taken from a study of CD8 T cells in ankylosing spondylitis. Study-level findings and limits: Earlier work had already found some motif variants in reactive arthritis synovial fluid and blood. Several highly homologous variants made up a TCR beta motif, and this motif appeared characteristic of ankylosing spondylitis blood. It was reported that disease-linked clones were significantly enriched in matched ankylosing spondylitis synovial fluid.

Libraries of TCR beta came from quantitative 5'-RACE with molecular barcodes. Each CDR3 protein gets one entry after TCRdb re-called the 5' RACE reads with MiXCR. The sample holds 250,000 or so distinct CDR3 sequences, 20% to 30% seen once. The sequencing sample was made of blood, either unsorted or a sorted T cell fraction (not recorded which). This receptor was taken from a male donor with ankylosing spondylitis or in good health (not recorded which). The chain couples TRBV29-1 to TRBJ1-1; the match to TRBD1 covers 9 bases. CDR3 in DNA: TGCAGCGCTACGACAGGGGGGACTGAAGCTTTCTTT. Amino acids: CSATTGGTEAFF.